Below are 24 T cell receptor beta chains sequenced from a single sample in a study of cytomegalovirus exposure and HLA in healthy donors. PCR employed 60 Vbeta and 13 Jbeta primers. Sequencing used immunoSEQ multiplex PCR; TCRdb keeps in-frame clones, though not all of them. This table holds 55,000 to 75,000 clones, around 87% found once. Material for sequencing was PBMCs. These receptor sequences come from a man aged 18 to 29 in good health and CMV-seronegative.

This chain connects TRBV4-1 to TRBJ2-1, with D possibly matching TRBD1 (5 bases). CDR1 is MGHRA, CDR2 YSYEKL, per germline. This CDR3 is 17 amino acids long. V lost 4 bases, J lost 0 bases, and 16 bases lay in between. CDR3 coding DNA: TGCGCCAGCAGCCTATACCCGGCCAGGGACTCCTACAATGAGCAGTTCTTC. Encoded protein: CASSLYPARDSYNEQFF.

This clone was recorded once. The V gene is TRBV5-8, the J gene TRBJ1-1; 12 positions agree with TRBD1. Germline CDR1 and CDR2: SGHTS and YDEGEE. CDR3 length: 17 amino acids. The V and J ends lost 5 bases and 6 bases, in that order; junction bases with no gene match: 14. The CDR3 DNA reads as TGTGCCAGCAGACTCTACTGGGACAGGGGGCAATCTGCTGAAGCTTTCTTT. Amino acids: CASRLYWDRGQSAEAFF.

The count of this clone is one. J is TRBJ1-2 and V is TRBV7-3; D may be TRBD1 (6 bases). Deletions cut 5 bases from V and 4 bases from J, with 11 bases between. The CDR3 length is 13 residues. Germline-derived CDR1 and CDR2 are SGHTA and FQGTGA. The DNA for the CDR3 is TGTGCCAGCAGCCCGGGACAAGGCTATGGCTACACCTTC. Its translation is CASSPGQGYGYTF.

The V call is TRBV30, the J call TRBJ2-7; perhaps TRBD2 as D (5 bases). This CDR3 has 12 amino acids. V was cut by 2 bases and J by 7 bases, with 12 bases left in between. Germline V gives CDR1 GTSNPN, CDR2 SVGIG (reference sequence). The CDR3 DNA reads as TGTGCCTGGAGTCCCTCAGCGGCAGAGCAGTACTTC. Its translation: CAWSPSAAEQYF.

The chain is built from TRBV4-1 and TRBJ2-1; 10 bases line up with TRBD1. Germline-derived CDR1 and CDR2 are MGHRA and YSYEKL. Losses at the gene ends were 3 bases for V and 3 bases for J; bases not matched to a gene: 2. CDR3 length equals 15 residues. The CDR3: CASSQGDRGYNEQFF. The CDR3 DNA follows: TGCGCCAGCAGCCAGGGGGACAGGGGCTACAATGAGCAGTTCTTC.

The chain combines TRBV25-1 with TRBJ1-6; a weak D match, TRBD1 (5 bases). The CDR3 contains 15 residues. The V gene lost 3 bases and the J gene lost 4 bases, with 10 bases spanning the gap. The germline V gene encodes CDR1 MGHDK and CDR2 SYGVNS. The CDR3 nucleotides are TGTGCCAGCAGTGACCAGGGCCGGTATAATTCACCCCTCCACTTT. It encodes CASSDQGRYNSPLHF.

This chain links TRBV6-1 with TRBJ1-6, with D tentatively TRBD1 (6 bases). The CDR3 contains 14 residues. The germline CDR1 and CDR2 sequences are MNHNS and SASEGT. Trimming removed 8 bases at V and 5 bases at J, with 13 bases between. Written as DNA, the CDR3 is TGTGCCAGCCTGACAGGTCCTCATAATTCACCCCTCCACTTT. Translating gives CASLTGPHNSPLHF.

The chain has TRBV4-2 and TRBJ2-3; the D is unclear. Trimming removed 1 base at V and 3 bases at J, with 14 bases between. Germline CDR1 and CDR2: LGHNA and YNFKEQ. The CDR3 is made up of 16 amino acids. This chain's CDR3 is CASSQGALVNTDTQYF. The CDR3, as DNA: TGTGCCAGCAGCCAAGGGGCCCTCGTGAATACAGATACGCAGTATTTT.

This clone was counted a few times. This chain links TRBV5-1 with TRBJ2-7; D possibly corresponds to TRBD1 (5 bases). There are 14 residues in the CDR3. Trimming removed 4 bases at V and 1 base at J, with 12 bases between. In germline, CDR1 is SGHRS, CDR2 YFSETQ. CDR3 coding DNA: TGCGCCAGCAGCCCAGGCGACAGTTCCTACGAGCAGTACTTC. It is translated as CASSPGDSSYEQYF.

The CDR3 loop is CAIKGGGPGTEAFF. CDR3 nucleotides: TGTGCCATTAAAGGAGGGGGCCCGGGCACTGAAGCTTTCTTT. The V gene is TRBV6-1, the J gene TRBJ1-1; TRBD1 aligns across 7 bases. The CDR3 is 14 residues long. V shed 10 bases, J shed 4 bases, and the junction held 12 bases outside the gene matches. Looked up from germline, CDR1 is MNHNS and CDR2 is SASEGT.

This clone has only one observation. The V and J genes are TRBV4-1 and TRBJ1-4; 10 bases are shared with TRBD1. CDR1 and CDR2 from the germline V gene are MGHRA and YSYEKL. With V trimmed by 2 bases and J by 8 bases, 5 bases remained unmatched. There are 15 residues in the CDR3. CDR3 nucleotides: TGCGCCAGCAGCCAAACCGGGACAGGGGCCGAAAAACTGTTTTTT. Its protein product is CASSQTGTGAEKLFF.

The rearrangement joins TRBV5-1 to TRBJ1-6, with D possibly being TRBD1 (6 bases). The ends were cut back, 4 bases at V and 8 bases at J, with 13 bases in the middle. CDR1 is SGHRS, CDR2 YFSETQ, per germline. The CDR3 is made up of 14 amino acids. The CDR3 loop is CASSPGQSYSPLHF. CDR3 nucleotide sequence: TGCGCCAGCAGCCCGGGACAATCCTATTCACCCCTCCACTTT. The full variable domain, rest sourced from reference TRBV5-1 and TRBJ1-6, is KAGVTQTPRYLIKTRGQQVTLSCSPISGHRSVSWYQQTPGQGLQFLFEYFSETQRNKGNFPGRFSGRQFSNSRSEMNVSTLELGDSALYLCASSPGQSYSPLHFGNGTRLTVT.

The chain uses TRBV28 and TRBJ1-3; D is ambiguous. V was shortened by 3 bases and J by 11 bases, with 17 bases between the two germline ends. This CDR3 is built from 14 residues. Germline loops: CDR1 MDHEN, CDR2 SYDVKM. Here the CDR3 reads CASSFKDIVRPIYF. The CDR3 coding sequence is TGTGCCAGCAGTTTTAAAGACATAGTCCGACCCATATATTTT. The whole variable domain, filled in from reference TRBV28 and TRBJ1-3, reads DVKVTQSSRYLVKRTGEKVFLECVQDMDHENMFWYRQDPGLGLRLIYFSYDVKMKEKGDIPEGYSVSREKKERFSLILESASTNQTSMYLCASSFKDIVRPIYFGEGSWLTVV.

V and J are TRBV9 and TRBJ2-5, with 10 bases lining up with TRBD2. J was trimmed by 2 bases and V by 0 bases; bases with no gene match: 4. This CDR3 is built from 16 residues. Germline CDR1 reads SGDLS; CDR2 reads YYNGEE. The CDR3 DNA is TGTGCCAGCAGCGTAGTATCTAGCGGGGGACAAGAGACCCAGTACTTC. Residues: CASSVVSSGGQETQYF.

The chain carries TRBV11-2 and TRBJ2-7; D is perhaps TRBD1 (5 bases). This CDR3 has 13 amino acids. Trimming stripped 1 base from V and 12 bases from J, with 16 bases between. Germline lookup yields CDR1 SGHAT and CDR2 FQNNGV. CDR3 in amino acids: CASSLGAGSSGYF. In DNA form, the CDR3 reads TGTGCCAGCAGCTTAGGAGCAGGGTCTTCGGGGTACTTC. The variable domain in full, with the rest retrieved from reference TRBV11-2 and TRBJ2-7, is EAGVAQSPRYKIIEKRQSVAFWCNPISGHATLYWYQQILGQGPKLLIQFQNNGVVDDSQLPKDRFSAERLKGVDSTLKIQPAKLEDSAVYLCASSLGAGSSGYFGPGTRLTVT.

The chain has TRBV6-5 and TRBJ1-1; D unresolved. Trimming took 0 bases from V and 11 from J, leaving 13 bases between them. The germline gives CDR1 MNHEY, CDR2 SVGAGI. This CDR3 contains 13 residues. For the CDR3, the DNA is TGTGCCAGCAGTTACTCACCAGGACTGGCTGCTTTCTTT. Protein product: CASSYSPGLAAFF.

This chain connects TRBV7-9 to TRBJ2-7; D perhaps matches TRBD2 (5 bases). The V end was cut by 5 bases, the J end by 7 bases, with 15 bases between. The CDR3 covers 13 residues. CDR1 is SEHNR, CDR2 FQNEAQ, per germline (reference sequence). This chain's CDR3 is CASSRDTEGEQYF. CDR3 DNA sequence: TGTGCCAGCAGCCGTGATACCGAGGGAGAGCAGTACTTC.

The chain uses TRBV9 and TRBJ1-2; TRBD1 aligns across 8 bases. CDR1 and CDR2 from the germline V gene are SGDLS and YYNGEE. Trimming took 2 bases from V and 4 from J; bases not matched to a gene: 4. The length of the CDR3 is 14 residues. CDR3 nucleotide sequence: TGTGCCAGCAGCGTCGGGACAGGCCGCTATGGCTACACCTTC. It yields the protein CASSVGTGRYGYTF.

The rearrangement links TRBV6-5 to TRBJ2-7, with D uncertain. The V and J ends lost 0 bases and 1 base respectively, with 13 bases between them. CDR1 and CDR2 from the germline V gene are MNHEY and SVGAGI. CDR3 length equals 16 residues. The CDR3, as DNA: TGTGCCAGCAGTTACTCATCGGCGGAGTTATCCTACGAGCAGTACTTC. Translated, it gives CASSYSSAELSYEQYF.

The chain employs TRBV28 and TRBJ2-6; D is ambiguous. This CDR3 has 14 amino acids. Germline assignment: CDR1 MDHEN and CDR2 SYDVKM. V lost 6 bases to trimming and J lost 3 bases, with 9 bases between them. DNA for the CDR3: TGTGCCAGCAGCCTCAGAAGTGGGGCCAACGTCCTGACTTTC. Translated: CASSLRSGANVLTF.

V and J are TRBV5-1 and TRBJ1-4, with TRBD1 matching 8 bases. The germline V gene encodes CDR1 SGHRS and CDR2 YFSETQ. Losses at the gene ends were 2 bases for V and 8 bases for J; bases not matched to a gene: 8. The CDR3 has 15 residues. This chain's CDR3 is CASSFLQGAREKLFF. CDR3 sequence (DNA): TGCGCCAGCAGCTTTCTTCAGGGGGCAAGGGAAAAACTGTTTTTT. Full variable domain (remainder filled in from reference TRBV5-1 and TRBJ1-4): KAGVTQTPRYLIKTRGQQVTLSCSPISGHRSVSWYQQTPGQGLQFLFEYFSETQRNKGNFPGRFSGRQFSNSRSEMNVSTLELGDSALYLCASSFLQGAREKLFFGSGTQLSVL.

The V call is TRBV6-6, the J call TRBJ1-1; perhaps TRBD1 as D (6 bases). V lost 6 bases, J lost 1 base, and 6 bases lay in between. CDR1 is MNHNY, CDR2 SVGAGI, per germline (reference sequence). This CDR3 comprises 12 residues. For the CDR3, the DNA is TGTGCCAGCAGAGGGGGGAACACTGAAGCTTTCTTT. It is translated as CASRGGNTEAFF.

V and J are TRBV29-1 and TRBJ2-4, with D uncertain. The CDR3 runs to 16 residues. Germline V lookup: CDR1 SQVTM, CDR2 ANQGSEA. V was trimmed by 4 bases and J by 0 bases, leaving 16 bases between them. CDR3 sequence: CSVANPQLVAKNIQYF. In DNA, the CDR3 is TGCAGCGTTGCGAATCCACAGTTAGTAGCCAAAAACATTCAGTACTTC. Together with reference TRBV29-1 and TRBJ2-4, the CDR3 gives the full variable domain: SAVISQKPSRDICQRGTSLTIQCQVDSQVTMMFWYRQQPGQSLTLIATANQGSEATYESGFVIDKFPISRPNLTFSTLTVSNMSPEDSSIYLCSVANPQLVAKNIQYFGAGTRLSVL.

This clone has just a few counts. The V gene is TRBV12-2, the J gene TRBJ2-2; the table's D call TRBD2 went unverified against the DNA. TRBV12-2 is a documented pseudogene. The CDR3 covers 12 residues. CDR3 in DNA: TGTGCAAGTCGCAGGCGGGACGGGGAGCTGTTTTTT. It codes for CASRRRDGELFF.